Sequencing of this TCR beta chain was carried out in a study of blood T cell repertoires in COVID-19. Recruits, aged about 18 to 90 years, lived in about two dozen US areas. Assay: immunoSEQ multiplex PCR; the TCRdb copy retains only in-frame clones and omits some. The sample lists approximately 260,000 clones; roughly 86% were seen once. In this sample, this clone turned up a few times. After removal of 2 bases from V and 5 bases from J, the junction contained 8 bases not matched to a gene. CDR3 length equals 15 residues. The germline gives CDR1 MNHEY, CDR2 SVGEGT. The chain has TRBV6-2 or TRBV6-3 and TRBJ2-5; 7 bases are shared with TRBD2. The TCR sequence derives from a woman aged 40 to 50 with acute COVID-19. Sequenced: PBMCs or T cells enriched from blood (not recorded which). CDR3 residues: CASSYSSSGGETQYF. The CDR3 region has the DNA TGTGCCAGCAGTTACAGTTCTAGCGGTGGGGAGACCCAGTACTTC.